This TCR beta chain was retrieved from a study of cytomegalovirus exposure and HLA in healthy donors. Study in general: Within the Caucasian-associated ancestry cluster were more than 75% of the roughly 400 genotyped donors. The study's findings and limits: Later analysis demonstrated an association between a missense DCLRE1C variant and TCR beta V- and J-gene trimming.

Per germline, CDR1 MNHEY and CDR2 SVGAGI. Trimming stripped 0 bases from V and 10 bases from J, with 13 bases between. The CDR3 extends over 14 amino acids. As regards this clone: Its specificity is unknown.

Primers: 60 Vbeta forward and 13 Jbeta reverse. Profiled with immunoSEQ multiplex PCR; TCRdb holds only in-frame clones, not every one. Here the sample spans 50,000 to 65,000 clones, approximately 81% being singletons. The sequence was collected from a woman aged 18-35 years in good health and CMV-seronegative. This rearrangement joins TRBV6-5 to TRBJ2-1; perhaps TRBD2 as D (8 bases). The sequenced material came from PBMCs. As DNA, the CDR3 is TGTGCCAGCAGTTACTCGTTAGCGGGACAGGAGCAGTTCTTC. As protein: CASSYSLAGQEQFF.